This entry describes one T cell receptor (beta chain). This specimen comes from a study of blood T cell repertoires in COVID-19. J lost 4 bases, V lost 6 bases, and 11 bases had no gene match. Per the germline V gene, CDR1 is MNHEY and CDR2 is SVGAGI. The CDR3 runs 15 residues. Method: immunoSEQ multiplex PCR; TCRdb's copy keeps in-frame clones and lacks some. The repertoire has a few hundred thousand clones, 75% to 85% of them found once; the top ten carry around 6.9%. Sequenced material: peripheral blood. This receptor was identified in a human donor in a cohort sampled during active COVID-19. The V gene is TRBV6-5, the J gene TRBJ2-7, with 8 nucleotides matching TRBD1. The CDR3 is CASRPGQGSVYEQYF. The CDR3 DNA is TGTGCCAGCAGACCAGGACAGGGATCTGTTTACGAGCAGTACTTC.